The TCR beta chain under discussion was sequenced for a study of shared clonotypes between healthy human individuals. Study-wide results and caveats: The small donor group covered limited genetic and exposure diversity. Estimated richness was generally greater in naive than memory subsets. Despite large depth, rarefaction showed incomplete sorted-subset sequencing.

There are 15 residues in the CDR3. Per the germline V gene, CDR1 is MDHEN and CDR2 is SYDVKM. V shed 11 bases and J shed 4 bases, with 18 bases lying between them. In the case of this clone: No antigen is known for it.

The table came from immunoSEQ multiplex PCR; TCRdb's copy has only in-frame clones and leaves some out. The sample has some 1 million clones, around 76% seen once. The sequencing sample was made of memory CD4+ T cells sorted from blood. The sample's subset: CD45RA-negative fraction. This TCR was sampled from a man between 18 and 29 years old in good health. This chain joins TRBV28 and TRBJ1-6, with D hard to call. The CDR3 region has the DNA TGTGCCGGAAGGACCGCAACCTCATATAATTCACCCCTCCACTTT. It specifies CAGRTATSYNSPLHF.